The clone carrying this T cell receptor beta chain was seen only once. CDR3 size: 13 residues. V lost 2 bases, J lost 0 bases, and 5 bases lay in between. From germline, CDR1 is SNHLY and CDR2 FYNNEI. These data come from a study of blood T cell repertoires in COVID-19. The repertoire was sequenced with immunoSEQ multiplex PCR; TCRdb's copy has only in-frame clones and lacks some. Of roughly 32,000 clones listed, 80% to 90% are singletons. The chain links TRBV2 to TRBJ2-7; D call uncertain. The sequence came from an elderly woman with active or convalescent COVID-19. Material: peripheral blood. The CDR3 reads CASSERSSYEQYF. The CDR3 bases are TGTGCCAGCAGTGAACGGAGCTCCTACGAGCAGTACTTC.